These 21 T cell receptor beta chains originate from one sample sequenced in a study of radiation and T cells in renal cell carcinoma. The table came from immunoSEQ multiplex PCR; TCRdb's copy has only in-frame clones and leaves some out. The repertoire holds some 120,000 clones, more than 70% seen once, with 4.5% to 7.5% in the top ten. The time point denotes: blood 2 weeks post-SBRT. The treatment was: 15 Gy SBRT to primary tumor, nephrectomy 4 weeks later. The sequences come from blood, collected from a patient whose treatment included radiotherapy and nephrectomy. All receptors come from a woman in her seventies with renal cell carcinoma.

The count of this clone is one. This chain links TRBV21-1 with TRBJ1-2. TRBV21-1 is described as a pseudogene. This CDR3 has 13 amino acids. The DNA for the CDR3 is TGTGCCAGCAGCCAGCGGGGGAGGCATGGCTACACCTTC. Encoded protein: CASSQRGRHGYTF.

The chain has TRBV5-6 and TRBJ2-1, with TRBD2 identical over 10 bases. The CDR3 has 19 residues. CDR1 SGHDT and CDR2 YYEEEE come from the germline V gene. Trimming at V came to 5 bases and at J to 0 bases, leaving 14 bases not matched to a gene. For the CDR3, the DNA is TGTGCCAGCAGTTTAGTTAGCGGGGGGCGACGCAGCTCCTACAATGAGCAGTTCTTC. Its protein is CASSLVSGGRRSSYNEQFF.

The J gene is TRBJ1-2, the V gene TRBV12-2. TRBV12-2 is recorded as a pseudogene. This CDR3 is 13 amino acids long. The CDR3 DNA is TGTGCAAGTCGCTTACCCGGCTACTATGGCTACACCTTC. Its translation: CASRLPGYYGYTF.

CDR3 residues: CASSGLSNTEAFF. CDR3 nucleotides: TGTGCCAGCAGCGGACTGTCGAACACTGAAGCTTTCTTT. This chain links TRBV9 with TRBJ1-1; D remains ambiguous. The germline CDR1 and CDR2 sequences are SGDLS and YYNGEE. The V end was cut by 3 bases, the J end by 1 base, with 7 bases between. The CDR3 covers 13 residues.

This chain connects TRBV13 to TRBJ1-4; 9 bases line up with TRBD1. The ends lost 6 bases at V and 7 bases at J; junction bases unmatched: 9. The CDR3 has 15 residues. Per the germline V gene, CDR1 is PRHDT and CDR2 is FYEKMQ (reference sequence). In DNA form, the CDR3 reads TGTGCCAGCAGGCAACCCGGGACAGGGCGTGAAAAACTGTTTTTT. It is translated as CASRQPGTGREKLFF.

The chain links TRBV7-9 to TRBJ1-1; perhaps TRBD1 as D (5 bases). Per the germline V gene, CDR1 is SEHNR and CDR2 is FQNEAQ (reference sequence). Trimming took 4 bases from V and 1 from J, leaving 13 bases between them. The CDR3 sequence is 15 residues long. The CDR3 sequence: CASSWGNMGNTEAFF. Here the CDR3 DNA reads TGTGCCAGCAGCTGGGGCAATATGGGGAACACTGAAGCTTTCTTT.

The chain uses TRBV6-6 and TRBJ1-3; tentative D call: TRBD1 (5 bases). V shed 0 bases and J shed 7 bases, with 16 bases lying between them. The CDR3 covers 16 residues. Germline V gene sequence: CDR1 MNHNY, CDR2 SVGAGI (reference sequence). CDR3 DNA sequence: TGTGCCAGCAGTTACTCGACAGACATCATGGGGAACACCATATATTTT. This gives the protein CASSYSTDIMGNTIYF.

This chain uses TRBV11-3 with TRBJ1-4; D is ambiguous. In germline, CDR1 is SGHNT, CDR2 YENEEA. The CDR3 contains 13 residues. V lost 8 bases, J lost 1 base, and 8 bases lay in between. The DNA of the CDR3 is TGTGCCAGCGCCCTAAAAACTAATGAAAAACTGTTTTTT. This translates into CASALKTNEKLFF.

A remark on this clone: Relative to the germline gene, one junction end is altered; a read error may explain this. The chain couples TRBV30 to TRBJ1-2, with D tentatively TRBD1 (6 bases). The germline V gene has CDR1 GTSNPN and CDR2 SVGIG (reference sequence). The CDR3 is 13 amino acids. For the CDR3, the DNA is TGTGCGTGGACAGAGAACTCTAACTATGGCTACACCTTC. This sequence encodes CAWTENSNYGYTF.

V gene TRBV29-1 combines with J gene TRBJ2-2; the D is unclear. Trimming removed 4 bases from V and 0 bases from J, with 9 bases in between. The CDR3 length is 14 residues. Germline-derived CDR1 and CDR2 are SQVTM and ANQGSEA. The CDR3 spells CSVATATNTGELFF. The CDR3 region has the DNA TGCAGCGTTGCTACAGCCACGAACACCGGGGAGCTGTTTTTT.

J is TRBJ2-3 and V is TRBV9; 8 bases line up with TRBD2. Germline trimming cut 4 bases from V and 0 bases from J; bases unmatched to any gene: 19. The CDR3 contains 20 residues. Germline CDR1 and CDR2: SGDLS and YYNGEE. CDR3 DNA: TGTGCCAGCAGCCCCCGGGGGATCGGGACTAGGGCTTCTAGCACAGATACGCAGTATTTT. Translating gives CASSPRGIGTRASSTDTQYF.

The chain has TRBV19 and TRBJ2-3; 7 bases are a match to TRBD1. This CDR3 contains 16 residues. The germline V gene has CDR1 LNHDA and CDR2 SQIVND (reference sequence). V gave up 4 bases and J gave up 0 bases; unmatched junction bases: 7. CDR3: CASSNSTGRSTDTQYF. The CDR3 coding sequence is TGTGCCAGTAGTAACTCGACAGGGCGAAGCACAGATACGCAGTATTTT.

The CDR3 sequence is CASSWEMAGPYNEQFF. Here the CDR3 DNA reads TGCGCCAGCAGCTGGGAGATGGCGGGGCCCTACAATGAGCAGTTCTTC. The chain combines TRBV5-1 with TRBJ2-1, with a possible D match to TRBD2 (6 bases). Trimming removed 3 bases at V and 2 bases at J, with 15 bases between. The CDR3 runs to 16 residues. Germline CDR1 SGHRS, CDR2 YFSETQ.

The V and J genes are TRBV2 and TRBJ1-6; 10 bases match TRBD1. Germline values: CDR1 SNHLY, CDR2 FYNNEI. Germline trimming cut 8 bases from V and 7 bases from J; bases unmatched to any gene: 5. The CDR3 has 14 amino acids. CDR3 sequence: CASRQGAGNSPLHF. CDR3 bases: TGTGCCAGCCGACAGGGGGCGGGGAATTCACCCCTCCACTTT.

The chain carries TRBV27 and TRBJ2-3, with 8 bases identical to TRBD2. Per the germline V gene, CDR1 is MNHEY and CDR2 is SMNVEV (reference sequence). Trimming cost V 2 bases and J 3 bases; bases outside gene matches: 7. The CDR3 is 16 amino acids. In nucleotides, the CDR3 is TGTGCCAGCAGTTTACGACCCGGGACTAGTACAGATACGCAGTATTTT. Its translation is CASSLRPGTSTDTQYF.

The rearrangement joins TRBV7-9 to TRBJ2-1; D is perhaps TRBD2 (6 bases). The germline V gene encodes CDR1 SEHNR and CDR2 FQNEAQ (reference sequence). V gave up 7 bases and J gave up 9 bases, with 10 bases separating them. The CDR3 runs 11 residues. The CDR3, as DNA: TGTGCCAGCACGCGGGAAAGTGAGCAGTTCTTC. Translated: CASTRESEQFF.

This chain uses TRBV19 with TRBJ2-5; D possibly corresponds to TRBD2 (5 bases). The CDR3 has 16 residues. V was pared by 4 bases and J by 7 bases, with 22 bases between. Looked up from germline, CDR1 is LNHDA and CDR2 is SQIVND (reference sequence). The DNA for the CDR3 is TGTGCCAGTAGTAATCACCGGGATCCCGACCCGGGGACCCAGTACTTC. It specifies CASSNHRDPDPGTQYF. The complete variable domain, with remaining parts taken from reference TRBV19 and TRBJ2-5, reads DGGITQSPKYLFRKEGQNVTLSCEQNLNHDAMYWYRQDPGQGLRLIYYSQIVNDFQKGDIAEGYSVSREKKESFPLTVTSAQKNPTAFYLCASSNHRDPDPGTQYFGPGTRLLVL.

The chain carries TRBV2 and TRBJ2-4; D is possibly TRBD1 or TRBD2 (5 bases each). The germline V gene encodes CDR1 SNHLY and CDR2 FYNNEI. The CDR3 loop spans 13 amino acids. Trimming stripped 6 bases from V and 8 bases from J, with 14 bases between. CDR3 protein: CASSDGTWDIQYF. The DNA for the CDR3 is TGTGCCAGCAGCGACGGGACGTGGGACATTCAGTACTTC.

The J gene is TRBJ2-5, the V gene TRBV6-1, with D unresolved. The CDR3 extends over 14 amino acids. The V end lost 4 bases, the J end lost 1 base, and 10 bases lay between the germline ends. From germline, CDR1 is MNHNS and CDR2 SASEGT. Written as DNA, the CDR3 is TGTGCCAGCAGTGCCTGGCATGGCCAAGAGACCCAGTACTTC. This gives the protein CASSAWHGQETQYF.

The chain combines TRBV4-1 with TRBJ1-1; tentatively, D is TRBD1 (5 bases). Trimming removed 3 bases from V and 1 base from J, with 9 bases in between. The V gene's germline CDR1 is MGHRA and CDR2 YSYEKL. The length of the CDR3 is 14 residues. The CDR3, as DNA: TGCGCCAGCAGCCACCCGGGACGGAACACTGAAGCTTTCTTT. Translated, it gives CASSHPGRNTEAFF.

The gene calls are TRBV5-3 and TRBJ1-4; no firm D call. TRBV5-3 is assigned to the ORF class and has an uncertain function. V dropped 1 base and J dropped 5 bases, with 9 bases sitting between them. This CDR3 spans 14 amino acids. The chain's CDR3 is CARSLRAENEKLFF. CDR3 nucleotides: TGTGCCAGAAGCTTGCGGGCCGAGAATGAAAAACTGTTTTTT.